The 8 T cell receptor beta chains reported below all come from one sample, sequenced in a study of blood T cell repertoires in COVID-19. Clones were read by immunoSEQ multiplex PCR, and TCRdb kept only the in-frame ones, dropping some. The table has around 190,000 clones, less than 85% seen once. The sequenced sample was PBMCs or T cells enriched from blood (not recorded which). Receptor source: a woman aged 25-40 years who had recovered from COVID-19.

The chain combines TRBV27 with TRBJ2-2; perhaps TRBD1 as D (5 bases). The V end was cut by 0 bases, the J end by 1 base, with 12 bases between. The CDR3 is made up of 17 amino acids. Germline CDR1 reads MNHEY; CDR2 reads SMNVEV (reference sequence). The CDR3 DNA is TGTGCCAGCAGTTTATCCCTGGACATTGTGAACACCGGGGAGCTGTTTTTT. Translating it yields CASSLSLDIVNTGELFF.

In this sample, this clone turned up a few times. This chain's CDR3 is CASRQTGTGRPNTEAFF. The DNA for the CDR3 is TGCGCCAGCAGGCAAACCGGGACAGGGAGGCCGAACACTGAAGCTTTCTTT. This chain uses TRBV5-1 with TRBJ1-1, with 9 bases aligning to TRBD1. The CDR3 has 17 amino acids. The germline V gene encodes CDR1 SGHRS and CDR2 YFSETQ. V shed 5 bases and J 1 base; nucleotides not matched to a gene: 12.

V is TRBV5-4 and J is TRBJ1-3; TRBD1 is a possible D gene (5 bases). The CDR3 sequence is 15 residues long. Trimming took 4 bases from V and 0 from J, leaving 11 bases between them. From germline, CDR1 is SGHNT and CDR2 YYREEE (reference sequence). CDR3: CASSRGGVSGNTIYF. The CDR3 DNA reads as TGTGCCAGCAGCCGGGGGGGGGTCTCTGGAAACACCATATATTTT. The full variable domain, completed using reference TRBV5-4 and TRBJ1-3, is ETGVTQSPTHLIKTRGQQVTLRCSSQSGHNTVSWYQQALGQGPQFIFQYYREEENGRGNFPPRFSGLQFPNYSSELNVNALELDDSALYLCASSRGGVSGNTIYFGEGSWLTVV.

This clone appeared a single time. The rearrangement uses TRBV27 and TRBJ2-1, with TRBD1 matching 9 bases. The CDR3 has 15 amino acids. J was trimmed by 7 bases and V by 4 bases; bases with no gene match: 8. CDR1 MNHEY and CDR2 SMNVEV come from the germline V gene (reference sequence). The CDR3 region has the DNA TGTGCCAGCAGTTCACCGGGACAGGGATCTAATGAGCAGTTCTTC. Its translation: CASSSPGQGSNEQFF.

The chain recombines TRBV7-8 with TRBJ1-5; D uncertain. This CDR3 is 13 amino acids long. The germline V gene has CDR1 SGHVS and CDR2 FQNEAQ. V lost 3 bases and J 7 bases, leaving 10 bases between the germline ends. The CDR3 here is CASSFGRDQPQHF. CDR3 in DNA: TGTGCCAGCAGCTTTGGGAGAGACCAGCCCCAGCATTTT.

The chain combines TRBV5-1 with TRBJ2-1; D possibly corresponds to TRBD2 (6 bases). The V end lost 6 bases, the J end lost 2 bases, and 18 bases lay between the germline ends. CDR1 and CDR2 from the germline V gene are SGHRS and YFSETQ. The CDR3 totals 16 residues. The CDR3 region is CASNHPGLTTYNEQFF. In DNA, the CDR3 is TGCGCCAGCAATCACCCGGGACTCACTACCTACAATGAGCAGTTCTTC.

A few counts support this clone. This sample includes further DNA sequences coding for the same CDR3. V and J are TRBV2 and TRBJ1-1; TRBD1 matches 7 bases. Germline V gene sequence: CDR1 SNHLY, CDR2 FYNNEI. Germline trimming cut 6 bases from V and 2 bases from J; bases unmatched to any gene: 3. This CDR3 contains 13 residues. The DNA for the CDR3 is TGTGCCAGCAGGCGACAGGGTAACACTGAAGCTTTCTTT. As protein: CASRRQGNTEAFF.

This chain connects TRBV5-1 to TRBJ1-6; D ambiguous. There are 13 residues in the CDR3. V gave up 0 bases and J gave up 8 bases, with 6 bases separating them. CDR1 is SGHRS and CDR2 is YFSETQ in the germline V gene. The CDR3 coding sequence is TGCGCCAGCAGCTTGGGAACGGATTCACCCCTCCACTTT. Protein: CASSLGTDSPLHF.